This TCR beta chain is drawn from a study of T cell responses to AZD1222 COVID-19 vaccine. Study-wide results and caveats: Spike-specific TCR breadth and depth went up after people got two AZD1222 doses. Spike-wide vaccine-associated CD4 TCRs dominated at 160-218 and 743-854. Mostly white British, mostly female donors; authors suggested clonal diversity may be underestimated.

The V gene end was trimmed by 4 bases and the J gene end by 6 bases; junction bases not matched to a gene: 3. The CDR3 has 14 amino acids. The V gene's germline CDR1 is SNHLY and CDR2 FYNNEI. About this clone itself: Antigen unknown.

The method was immunoSEQ multiplex PCR; TCRdb's version includes in-frame clones alone and lacks a portion of them. Found here are approximately 190,000 clones, over 85% of them singletons; the top ten hold 3.6%. The sequenced sample was peripheral blood, obtained 28 days after the second dose of the MenACWY control vaccine. The rearrangement uses TRBV2 and TRBJ1-5; TRBD1 agrees at 10 bases. This sequence originates from an adult who received the MenACWY meningococcal vaccine as a control. CDR3 residues: CASSGDRGRQPQHF. The DNA of the CDR3 is TGTGCCAGCAGTGGAGACAGGGGGCGTCAGCCCCAGCATTTT.